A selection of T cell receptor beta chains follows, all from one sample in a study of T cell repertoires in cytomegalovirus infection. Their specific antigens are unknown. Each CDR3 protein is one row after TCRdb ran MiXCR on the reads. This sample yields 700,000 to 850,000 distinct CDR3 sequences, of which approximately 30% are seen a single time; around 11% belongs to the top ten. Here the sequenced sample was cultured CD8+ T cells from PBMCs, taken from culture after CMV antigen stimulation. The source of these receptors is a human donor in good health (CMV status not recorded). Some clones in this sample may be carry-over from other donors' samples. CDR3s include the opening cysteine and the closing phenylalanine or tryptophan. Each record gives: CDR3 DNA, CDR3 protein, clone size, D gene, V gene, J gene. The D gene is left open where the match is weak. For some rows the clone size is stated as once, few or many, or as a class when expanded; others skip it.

CDR3 DNA: TGTGCCAGCAGTTACAGGGGGGGTCGTTGGCATGAGCAGTTCTTC; CDR3 protein: CASSYRGGRWHEQFF; clone size: few; D gene: .; V gene: TRBV6-5; J gene: TRBJ2-1
CDR3 DNA: TGTGCCAGCAGCCGGGGTAGGGACGGCCTGATGAACACTGAAGCTTTCTTT; CDR3 protein: CASSRGRDGLMNTEAFF; clone size: .; D gene: .; V gene: TRBV14; J gene: TRBJ1-1
CDR3 DNA: TGTGCCAGTAGTATGAGGGGGGGGACAGTCTACGAGCAGTACTTC; CDR3 protein: CASSMRGGTVYEQYF; clone size: .; D gene: .; V gene: TRBV19; J gene: TRBJ2-7
CDR3 DNA: TGTGCCAGCAGTGAGGCCGGGGCTTACAATGAGCAGTTCTTC; CDR3 protein: CASSEAGAYNEQFF; clone size: .; D gene: .; V gene: TRBV2; J gene: TRBJ2-1
CDR3 DNA: TGTGCCATCAGTGAGACCCAATCTAGAGACAGGAGGGGGTGGGATACGCAGTATTTT; CDR3 protein: CAISETQSRDRRGWDTQYF; clone size: .; D gene: .; V gene: TRBV10-3; J gene: TRBJ2-3
CDR3 DNA: TGTGCCAGCAGTAACTCGGGGGTCCCAGATACGCAGTATTTT; CDR3 protein: CASSNSGVPDTQYF; clone size: .; D gene: .; V gene: TRBV6-2/TRBV6-3; J gene: TRBJ2-3
CDR3 DNA: TGTGCCAGCAGGTGGACTAGCGGGGGGGCTACGGATACGCAGTATTTT; CDR3 protein: CASRWTSGGATDTQYF; clone size: .; D gene: TRBD2; V gene: TRBV6-6; J gene: TRBJ2-3
CDR3 DNA: TGCAGCGTTGAAGAGGGGGGGAATGAGCAGTTCTTC; CDR3 protein: CSVEEGGNEQFF; clone size: .; D gene: TRBD2; V gene: TRBV29-1; J gene: TRBJ2-1
CDR3 DNA: TGTGCCAGCAGTTACTCGATCACAGGGGGTTTCAATCAGCCCCAGCATTTT; CDR3 protein: CASSYSITGGFNQPQHF; clone size: .; D gene: TRBD1; V gene: TRBV6-6; J gene: TRBJ1-5
CDR3 DNA: TGTGCCAGCAGTCACCCAGGGGACATCACGGATGGCTACACCTTC; CDR3 protein: CASSHPGDITDGYTF; clone size: .; D gene: .; V gene: TRBV6-2/TRBV6-3; J gene: TRBJ1-2
CDR3 DNA: TGTGCCAGCAGTGAAGGCCGCCCGGGAGTCGGAAACACCATATATTTT; CDR3 protein: CASSEGRPGVGNTIYF; clone size: .; D gene: .; V gene: TRBV2; J gene: TRBJ1-3
CDR3 DNA: TGTGCCAGCAGTGCCGGGATCTCTCCAAATACCGGGGAGCTGTTTTTT; CDR3 protein: CASSAGISPNTGELFF; clone size: few; D gene: .; V gene: TRBV12-3/TRBV12-4; J gene: TRBJ2-2
CDR3 DNA: TGTGCCAGCAGTTTGGAGGGGATTCTTGATACGCAGTATTTT; CDR3 protein: CASSLEGILDTQYF; clone size: .; D gene: .; V gene: TRBV25-1; J gene: TRBJ2-3
CDR3 DNA: TGTGCCAGCAGTTCCGACAGAAGTCCGGGGCTCGAGCAGTACTTC; CDR3 protein: CASSSDRSPGLEQYF; clone size: .; D gene: .; V gene: TRBV6-6; J gene: TRBJ2-7
CDR3 DNA: TGTGCCAGCAGTTCGCGGCGGGTCCATACGCAGTATTTT; CDR3 protein: CASSSRRVHTQYF; clone size: .; D gene: .; V gene: TRBV6-2/TRBV6-3; J gene: TRBJ2-3
CDR3 DNA: TGCGCCAGCAGTCACCCCGGGACAGGTGAAGACAATGAGCAGTTCTTC; CDR3 protein: CASSHPGTGEDNEQFF; clone size: few; D gene: TRBD1; V gene: TRBV23-1; J gene: TRBJ2-1
CDR3 DNA: TGTGCCAGCAGTCGTTGGACAGTTAAAATGAACACTGAAGCTTTCTTT; CDR3 protein: CASSRWTVKMNTEAFF; clone size: .; D gene: .; V gene: TRBV6-8; J gene: TRBJ1-1
CDR3 DNA: TGTGCCAGCAGGGCCCGACAGGGGTGGAACACTGAAGCTTTCTTT; CDR3 protein: CASRARQGWNTEAFF; clone size: many; D gene: TRBD1; V gene: TRBV12-3/TRBV12-4; J gene: TRBJ1-1
CDR3 DNA: TGTGCCAGTGGTTTCGCCCGGGACCTCCTATGGGGCTACACCTTC; CDR3 protein: CASGFARDLLWGYTF; clone size: few; D gene: .; V gene: TRBV12-3/TRBV12-4; J gene: TRBJ1-2
CDR3 DNA: TGTGCCAGCAGCTTAGAGGCAGGGGTCACTGAAGCTTTCTTT; CDR3 protein: CASSLEAGVTEAFF; clone size: many; D gene: .; V gene: TRBV7-2; J gene: TRBJ1-1